This T cell receptor beta chain was captured in a study of T cell responses to AZD1222 COVID-19 vaccine. Across the whole study: Timing groups of about 4 and about 12 weeks for second doses were pooled. Study observations and caveats: A rise in Spike-specific TCR breadth and depth followed two AZD1222 doses. Repertoire sampling was restricted to post-peak T cell response timepoints. Females made up more of the donors, who were largely white British, and clonal diversity may have come out too low.

Measured with immunoSEQ multiplex PCR; TCRdb has only the in-frame clones, and not every one. The sample holds some 140,000 clones, approximately 94% seen once. Looked up from germline, CDR1 is SGHNT and CDR2 is YYREEE (reference sequence). The CDR3 is 18 residues long. V was clipped by 4 bases and J by 3 bases, with 26 bases between them. Comment on this clone: The antigen is not known.

This material consisted of peripheral blood, taken on day 0 of AZD1222 vaccination. This sequence was found in an adult in good health. The rearrangement joins TRBV5-4 to TRBJ2-7, with D possibly matching TRBD2 (5 bases). CDR3 sequence: CASSPGKGRPRDLYEQYF. The CDR3 DNA is TGTGCCAGCAGCCCGGGGAAAGGGCGTCCGCGAGACCTCTACGAGCAGTACTTC.